Listed here are 4 T cell receptor beta chains from one sample, sequenced in a study of blood T cell repertoires in COVID-19 (dated by TCRdb to 2020 to 2021). Library construction relied on the immunoSEQ multiplex PCR assay. Not all clones reach the TCRdb copy of this immuneACCESS table, which keeps in-frame sequences only. Checked studies attribute under half of the gap to unresolved V genes and leave the rest unexplained. The table for this sample lists 250,000 to 300,000 clones; roughly 84% of them were counted only once. Clones ranked in the top ten supply 3.5% to 5% of the sample. The sample was peripheral blood. The receptors come from a man in his 60s with acute or convalescent COVID-19.

The chain couples TRBV6-1 to TRBJ1-5, with D perhaps matching TRBD1 (5 bases). From germline, CDR1 is MNHNS and CDR2 SASEGT. The CDR3 runs to 13 residues. V was shortened by 1 base and J by 4 bases, with 5 bases between the two germline ends. Here the CDR3 reads CASSEEGNQPQHF. The CDR3, as DNA: TGTGCCAGCAGTGAAGAGGGGAATCAGCCCCAGCATTTT.

The rearrangement joins TRBV6-5 to TRBJ1-3; the D is unclear. CDR3 length: 11 amino acids. Germline CDR1 is MNHEY and CDR2 is SVGAGI. Trimming stripped 8 bases from V and 4 bases from J, with 6 bases between. The CDR3 protein is CASQQGNTIYF. The CDR3 DNA follows: TGTGCCAGCCAACAAGGAAACACCATATATTTT.

This clone was observed a single time. The rearrangement links TRBV6-5 to TRBJ2-7; tentative D call: TRBD2 (6 bases). Between the trimmed V and J ends, which lost 4 bases and 4 bases, there was a span of 17 bases. Germline values: CDR1 MNHEY, CDR2 SVGAGI. The CDR3 has 15 amino acids. In DNA form, the CDR3 reads TGTGCCAGCAGTTCAATTTTGGAGGGGCCTTACGAGCAGTACTTC. The encoded protein is CASSSILEGPYEQYF.

This chain links TRBV7-9 with TRBJ1-2; D not resolved. The length of the CDR3 is 12 residues. Germline CDR1 and CDR2: SEHNR and FQNEAQ (reference sequence). The V gene lost 5 bases and the J gene lost 5 bases, with 9 bases spanning the gap. The CDR3: CASSPESYGYTF. CDR3 coding DNA: TGTGCCAGCAGCCCTGAGTCGTATGGCTACACCTTC. The variable domain in full, completed from reference TRBV7-9 and TRBJ1-2, reads DTGVSQNPRHKITKRGQNVTFRCDPISEHNRLYWYRQTLGQGPEFLTYFQNEAQLEKSRLLSDRFSAERPKGSFSTLEIQRTEQGDSAMYLCASSPESYGYTFGSGTRLTVV.